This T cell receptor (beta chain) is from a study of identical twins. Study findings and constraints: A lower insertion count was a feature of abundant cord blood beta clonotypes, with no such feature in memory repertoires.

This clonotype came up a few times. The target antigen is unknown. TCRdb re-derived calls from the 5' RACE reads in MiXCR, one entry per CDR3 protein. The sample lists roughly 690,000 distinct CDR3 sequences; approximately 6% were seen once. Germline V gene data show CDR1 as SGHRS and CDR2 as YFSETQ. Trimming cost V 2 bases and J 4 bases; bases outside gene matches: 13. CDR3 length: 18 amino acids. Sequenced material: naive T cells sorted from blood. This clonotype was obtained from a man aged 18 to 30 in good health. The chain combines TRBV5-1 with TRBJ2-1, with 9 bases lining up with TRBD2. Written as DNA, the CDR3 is TGCGCCAGCAGCTTAGGACTAGCGCCTCGTGGGGCTTACAATGAGCAGTTCTTC. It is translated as CASSLGLAPRGAYNEQFF.